The 24 T cell receptor beta chains below were found in one sample sequenced in a study of cytomegalovirus exposure and HLA in healthy donors. The protocol was immunoSEQ multiplex PCR, while the TCRdb copy is restricted to in-frame clones and leaves out a portion. The sample yields approximately 130,000 clones, around 90% seen once. Material: PBMCs. These receptors originate from a woman younger than 35 in good health and CMV-seronegative.

The rearrangement links TRBV6-1 to TRBJ2-2, with 7 bases identical to TRBD1. Germline values: CDR1 MNHNS, CDR2 SASEGT. This CDR3 region has 15 residues. V gave up 2 bases and J gave up 6 bases; unmatched junction bases: 6. This CDR3 reads CASSEFQGVPGELFF. CDR3 in DNA: TGTGCCAGCAGTGAATTTCAGGGGGTTCCCGGGGAGCTGTTTTTT.

The genes are TRBV4-3 and TRBJ2-3; TRBD2 aligns across 7 bases. Germline V lookup: CDR1 LGHNA, CDR2 YSLEER. The CDR3 consists of 15 residues. The ends lost 0 bases at V and 4 bases at J; junction bases unmatched: 4. The CDR3: CASSQDRGGPDTQYF. Written as DNA, the CDR3 is TGCGCCAGCAGCCAAGATCGCGGGGGACCAGATACGCAGTATTTT.

The rearrangement uses TRBV10-3 and TRBJ2-3, with 8 bases that match TRBD2. From germline, CDR1 is ENHRY and CDR2 SYGVKD. CDR3 size: 17 residues. With 0 bases clipped from V and 2 bases from J, the junction kept 7 bases outside the gene matches. CDR3 DNA: TGTGCCATCAGTGAGTCGGTCGGTAGCGGGAACACAGATACGCAGTATTTT. It translates to CAISESVGSGNTDTQYF.

The chain uses TRBV10-3 and TRBJ1-2; D is perhaps TRBD1 (5 bases). V dropped 4 bases and J dropped 3 bases, with 12 bases sitting between them. The CDR3 spans 14 residues. CDR1 and CDR2 (germline): ENHRY, SYGVKD. This CDR3 is CAISGDGGDYGYTF. Written as DNA, the CDR3 is TGTGCCATCAGTGGCGACGGGGGGGACTATGGCTACACCTTC.

As to this clone: Mismatch with germline at one junction end may stem from a read error. The rearrangement links TRBV2 to TRBJ2-7; D may be TRBD1 (6 bases). Germline V gives CDR1 SNHLY, CDR2 FYNNEI. The CDR3 runs 15 residues. CDR3 bases: TGTGCCAGCAGGGAAGACAGGTTAGACGCCTACGAGCAGTACTTC. It codes for CASREDRLDAYEQYF.

The chain combines TRBV7-2 with TRBJ2-5; 15 bases map to TRBD2. The germline V gene has CDR1 SGHTA and CDR2 FQGNSA. The CDR3 is 18 residues long. The V segment lost 4 bases and the J segment 0 bases; nucleotides outside the gene matches: 6. In DNA, the CDR3 is TGTGCCAGCAGCTGGGGCGGACTAGCGGGGGGGTACCAAGAGACCCAGTACTTC. Its translation: CASSWGGLAGGYQETQYF.

The chain is built from TRBV13 and TRBJ1-3, with a weak D call TRBD1 (6 bases). The length of the CDR3 is 17 residues. Germline V gene data show CDR1 as PRHDT and CDR2 as FYEKMQ (reference sequence). V gave up 4 bases and J gave up 2 bases, with 18 bases separating them. The CDR3 nucleotides are TGTGCCAGCAGCTCTATAATAGTCAGGGGCCCTGGAAACACCATATATTTT. Translated: CASSSIIVRGPGNTIYF.

The chain is built from TRBV5-1 and TRBJ2-7; 13 positions agree with TRBD2. This CDR3 is built from 15 residues. The germline CDR1 and CDR2 sequences are SGHRS and YFSETQ. J was trimmed by 4 bases and V by 4 bases; bases with no gene match: 5. CDR3 region: CASSPWTSGSYEQYF. In DNA, the CDR3 is TGCGCCAGCAGCCCTTGGACTAGCGGGAGTTACGAGCAGTACTTC.

J is TRBJ2-2 and V is TRBV2, with 11 bases matching TRBD2. This CDR3 is 16 amino acids long. Losses at the gene ends were 7 bases for V and 2 bases for J; bases not matched to a gene: 6. The germline V gene has CDR1 SNHLY and CDR2 FYNNEI. The CDR3 nucleotides are TGTGCCAGCAAGGCTAGCGGGGGGCCCAACACCGGGGAGCTGTTTTTT. Translated, it gives CASKASGGPNTGELFF. The full variable domain, in which reference TRBV2 and TRBJ2-2 provide the parts outside the CDR3, is EPEVTQTPSHQVTQMGQEVILRCVPISNHLYFYWYRQILGQKVEFLVSFYNNEISEKSEIFDDQFSVERPDGSNFTLKIRSTKLEDSAMYFCASKASGGPNTGELFFGEGSRLTVL.

This chain links TRBV10-3 with TRBJ2-1, with 14 nucleotides matching TRBD2. The CDR3 totals 15 residues. Germline CDR1 ENHRY, CDR2 SYGVKD. V lost 2 bases to trimming and J lost 7 bases; unmatched junction nucleotides: 1. The CDR3: CAISEGTSGGNEQFF. Written as DNA, the CDR3 is TGTGCCATCAGTGAGGGGACTAGCGGGGGTAATGAGCAGTTCTTC.

The rearrangement joins TRBV13 to TRBJ2-4; TRBD2 matches at 8 bases. CDR1 and CDR2 (germline): PRHDT, FYEKMQ (reference sequence). Trimming took 5 bases from V and 0 from J; bases not matched to a gene: 18. The CDR3 is 20 residues long. CDR3 residues: CASSKLAGGGGGKAKNIQYF. CDR3 in DNA: TGTGCCAGCAGCAAGCTCGCCGGGGGGGGAGGTGGTAAAGCCAAAAACATTCAGTACTTC.

This clone was seen once. The chain carries TRBV27 and TRBJ2-2; 10 bases align to TRBD2. CDR3 length: 17 amino acids. Germline trimming cut 2 bases from V and 1 base from J; bases unmatched to any gene: 4. Germline V gives CDR1 MNHEY, CDR2 SMNVEV (reference sequence). CDR3 DNA sequence: TGTGCCAGCAGTTTACGGCTAGCGGGGGTGAACACCGGGGAGCTGTTTTTT. It encodes CASSLRLAGVNTGELFF.

This clone was seen a handful of times. The V gene is TRBV30, the J gene TRBJ1-6; 7 nucleotides align to TRBD1. Germline CDR1 and CDR2: GTSNPN and SVGIG (reference sequence). There are 14 residues in the CDR3. The trim removed 0 bases at V and 9 bases at J, leaving 5 bases unmatched. CDR3 sequence reads: CAWSVDRVGSPLHF. The CDR3, as DNA: TGTGCCTGGAGTGTAGACAGGGTTGGTTCACCCCTCCACTTT.

The CDR3: CASSTGAINTEAFF. DNA of the CDR3: TGTGCCAGCAGTACAGGGGCAATAAACACTGAAGCTTTCTTT. The chain recombines TRBV28 with TRBJ1-1; 7 bases match TRBD1. The CDR3 length is 14 residues. Germline loops: CDR1 MDHEN, CDR2 SYDVKM. After removal of 5 bases from V and 2 bases from J, the junction contained 5 bases not matched to a gene.

The sample holds one count of this clone. CDR3 in amino acids: CASSPLAGNGAQYF. Here the CDR3 DNA reads TGTGCCAGCAGCCCACTAGCGGGAAATGGGGCCCAGTACTTC. J is TRBJ2-5 and V is TRBV7-2; 10 positions match TRBD2. The germline V gene has CDR1 SGHTA and CDR2 FQGNSA. This CDR3 has 14 residues. V lost 5 bases, J lost 9 bases, and 9 bases stayed unmatched.

The CDR3 sequence: CASSFPDSTEAFF. The CDR3 coding sequence is TGTGCCAGCAGTTTTCCGGACAGCACTGAAGCTTTCTTT. The rearrangement joins TRBV28 to TRBJ1-1; tentatively, D is TRBD1 (6 bases). Per germline, CDR1 MDHEN and CDR2 SYDVKM. Trimming pared 3 bases from V and 4 bases from J, leaving 9 bases between. This CDR3 contains 13 residues.

The chain employs TRBV6-5 and TRBJ1-1; 9 nucleotides line up with TRBD1. Germline values: CDR1 MNHEY, CDR2 SVGAGI. The CDR3 consists of 12 residues. With 2 bases clipped from V and 11 bases from J, the junction kept 3 bases outside the gene matches. CDR3 amino acids: CASSYGTGMAFF. The CDR3 DNA sequence: TGTGCCAGCAGTTACGGGACAGGGATGGCTTTCTTT.

This rearrangement joins TRBV11-2 to TRBJ2-5; TRBD1 aligns across 7 bases. The CDR3 sequence is 15 residues long. Per the germline V gene, CDR1 is SGHAT and CDR2 is FQNNGV. J lost 1 base, V lost 5 bases, and 7 bases had no gene match. CDR3 region: CASSPYGTAQETQYF. The CDR3 nucleotides are TGTGCCAGCAGCCCTTATGGGACAGCCCAAGAGACCCAGTACTTC.

This chain uses TRBV11-2 with TRBJ1-2; 9 positions agree with TRBD1. The CDR3 runs 16 residues. Germline trimming cut 6 bases from V and 4 bases from J; bases unmatched to any gene: 12. CDR1 is SGHAT, CDR2 FQNNGV, per germline. The CDR3 loop is CASSSLTGGLIYGYTF. CDR3 nucleotides: TGTGCCAGCAGTTCTCTTACAGGGGGCTTGATCTATGGCTACACCTTC. Filled out from reference TRBV11-2 and TRBJ1-2, the complete variable domain reads EAGVAQSPRYKIIEKRQSVAFWCNPISGHATLYWYQQILGQGPKLLIQFQNNGVVDDSQLPKDRFSAERLKGVDSTLKIQPAKLEDSAVYLCASSSLTGGLIYGYTFGSGTRLTVV.

The sample holds one count of this clone. The chain is built from TRBV18 and TRBJ2-5; the D gene is possibly TRBD2 (5 bases). CDR1 KGHSH and CDR2 LQKENI come from the germline V gene. The CDR3 runs to 14 residues. V dropped 2 bases and J dropped 5 bases, with 12 bases sitting between them. The CDR3 DNA follows: TGTGCCAGCTCACCAACGCTAGCCACGGAGACCCAGTACTTC. Translating it yields CASSPTLATETQYF.

The chain is built from TRBV27 and TRBJ1-5; D is unresolved. From germline, CDR1 is MNHEY and CDR2 SMNVEV (reference sequence). The V end lost 3 bases, the J end lost 3 bases, and 9 bases lay between the germline ends. This CDR3 has 14 residues. The CDR3 coding sequence is TGTGCCAGCAGTTTTTCAGGCCTCAATCAGCCCCAGCATTTT. This sequence encodes CASSFSGLNQPQHF.

This chain uses TRBV7-8 with TRBJ2-7; tentative D call: TRBD2 (6 bases). V lost 5 bases and J 7 bases, leaving 15 bases between the germline ends. CDR1 and CDR2 from the germline V gene are SGHVS and FQNEAQ. The CDR3 consists of 13 residues. CDR3 bases: TGTGCCAGCAGCGCTGGGACTTTACGGGAGCAGTACTTC. Its translation is CASSAGTLREQYF.

The gene calls are TRBV11-3 and TRBJ1-6; possibly TRBD1 for D (6 bases). With 5 bases removed from V and 9 bases from J, the gap between germline ends came to 11 bases. Germline lookup yields CDR1 SGHNT and CDR2 YENEEA. CDR3 length equals 13 residues. The CDR3 sequence is CASSPDSISPLHF. CDR3 in DNA: TGTGCCAGCAGCCCGGACAGTATTTCACCCCTCCACTTT.

The CDR3 DNA is TGTGCCAGTACGGGGGGGGACGCGGGCTCCTACGAGCAGTACTTC. Encoded protein: CASTGGDAGSYEQYF. The rearrangement uses TRBV19 and TRBJ2-7, with 8 bases that match TRBD2. CDR1 and CDR2 (germline): LNHDA, SQIVND (reference sequence). The ends lost 7 bases at V and 0 bases at J; junction bases unmatched: 8. The CDR3 has 15 amino acids.